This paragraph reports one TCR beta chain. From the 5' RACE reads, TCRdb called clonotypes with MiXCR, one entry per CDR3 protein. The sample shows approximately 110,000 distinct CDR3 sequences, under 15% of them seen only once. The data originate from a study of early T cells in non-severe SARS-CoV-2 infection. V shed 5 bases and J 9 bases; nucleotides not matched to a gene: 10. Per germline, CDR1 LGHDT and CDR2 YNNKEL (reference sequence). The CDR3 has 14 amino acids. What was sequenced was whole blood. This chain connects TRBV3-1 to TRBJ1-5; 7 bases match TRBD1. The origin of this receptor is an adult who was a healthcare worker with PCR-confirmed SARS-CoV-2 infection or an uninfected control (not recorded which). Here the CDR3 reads CASSNDRVIGPQHF. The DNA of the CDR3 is TGTGCCAGCAGCAACGACAGGGTCATTGGGCCCCAGCATTTT.